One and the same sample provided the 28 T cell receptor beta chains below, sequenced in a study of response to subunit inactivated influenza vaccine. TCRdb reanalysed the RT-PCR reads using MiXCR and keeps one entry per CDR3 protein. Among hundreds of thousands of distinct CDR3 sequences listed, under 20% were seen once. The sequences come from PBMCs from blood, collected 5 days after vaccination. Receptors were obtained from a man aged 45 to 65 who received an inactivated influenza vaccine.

The CDR3 sequence is CASRDRTRGSEKLFF. The CDR3, as DNA: TGTGCCAGCAGAGATCGGACACGGGGGAGTGAAAAACTGTTTTTT. The V and J genes are TRBV28 and TRBJ1-4; D may be TRBD1 (5 bases). Deletions cut 6 bases from V and 7 bases from J, with 18 bases between. Germline loops: CDR1 MDHEN, CDR2 SYDVKM. The CDR3 consists of 15 residues.

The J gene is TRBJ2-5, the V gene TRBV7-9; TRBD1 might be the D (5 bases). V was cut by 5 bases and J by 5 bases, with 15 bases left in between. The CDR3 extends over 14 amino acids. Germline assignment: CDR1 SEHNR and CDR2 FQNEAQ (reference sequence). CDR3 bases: TGTGCCAGCAGCCCGAGGCCAGGGATTGAGACCCAGTACTTC. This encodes CASSPRPGIETQYF.

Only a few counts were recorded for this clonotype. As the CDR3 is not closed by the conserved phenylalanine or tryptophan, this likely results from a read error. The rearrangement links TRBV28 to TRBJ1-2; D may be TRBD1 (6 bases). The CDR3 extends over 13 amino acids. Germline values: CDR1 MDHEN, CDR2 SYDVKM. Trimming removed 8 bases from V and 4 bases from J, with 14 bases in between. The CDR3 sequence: CASSPGQFYGYTV. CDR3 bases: TGTGCCAGCTCACCGGGACAATTCTATGGCTACACCGTC.

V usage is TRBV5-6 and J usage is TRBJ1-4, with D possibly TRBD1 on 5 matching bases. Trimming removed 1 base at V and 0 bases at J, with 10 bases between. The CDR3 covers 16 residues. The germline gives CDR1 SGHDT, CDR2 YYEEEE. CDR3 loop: CASSLNRPATNEKLFF. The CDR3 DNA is TGTGCCAGCAGCTTGAACAGGCCTGCAACTAATGAAAAACTGTTTTTT.

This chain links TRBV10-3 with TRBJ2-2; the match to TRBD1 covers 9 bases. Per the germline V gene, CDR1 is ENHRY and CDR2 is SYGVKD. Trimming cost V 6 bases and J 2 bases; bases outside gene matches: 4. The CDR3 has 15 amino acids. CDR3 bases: TGTGCCATCAGGAGGGGACAGGGAAACACCGGGGAGCTGTTTTTT. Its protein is CAIRRGQGNTGELFF.

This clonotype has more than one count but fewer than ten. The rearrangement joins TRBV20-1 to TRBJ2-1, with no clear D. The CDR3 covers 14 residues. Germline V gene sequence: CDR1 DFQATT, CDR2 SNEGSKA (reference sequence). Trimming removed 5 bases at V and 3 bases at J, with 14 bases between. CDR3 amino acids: CSALPPRNYNEQFF. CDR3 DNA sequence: TGCAGTGCTCTACCCCCAAGGAACTACAATGAGCAGTTCTTC.

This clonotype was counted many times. In DNA form, the CDR3 reads TGTGCCAGCAGTTTTATTTGGGCGAACACCGGGGAGCTGTTTTTT. This gives the protein CASSFIWANTGELFF. The rearrangement links TRBV12-3 or TRBV12-4 to TRBJ2-2; D gene uncertain. This CDR3 region has 15 residues. Trimming removed 3 bases from V and 0 bases from J, with 8 bases in between.

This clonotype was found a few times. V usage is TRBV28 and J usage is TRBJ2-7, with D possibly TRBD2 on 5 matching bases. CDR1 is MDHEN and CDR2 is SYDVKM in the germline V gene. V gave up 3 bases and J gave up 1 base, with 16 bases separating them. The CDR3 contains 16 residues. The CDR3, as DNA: TGTGCCAGCAGTTTCCTGGACTCGCTATATTCCTACGAGCAGTACTTC. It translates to CASSFLDSLYSYEQYF.

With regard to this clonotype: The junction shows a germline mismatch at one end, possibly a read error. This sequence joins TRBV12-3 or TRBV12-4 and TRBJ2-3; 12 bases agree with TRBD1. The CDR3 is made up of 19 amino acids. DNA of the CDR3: TGTGCCAGCAGATCCGGGACAGGGGGCCTAACTCCCCGCGCAGATACGCAGTACTTT. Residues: CASRSGTGGLTPRADTQYF.

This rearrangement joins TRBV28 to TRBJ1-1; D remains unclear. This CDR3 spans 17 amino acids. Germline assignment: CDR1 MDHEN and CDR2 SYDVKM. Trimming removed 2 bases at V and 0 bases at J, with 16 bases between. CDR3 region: CASSLTNRGLMNTEAFF. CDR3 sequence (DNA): TGTGCCAGCAGTTTAACAAACCGAGGACTAATGAACACTGAAGCTTTCTTT.

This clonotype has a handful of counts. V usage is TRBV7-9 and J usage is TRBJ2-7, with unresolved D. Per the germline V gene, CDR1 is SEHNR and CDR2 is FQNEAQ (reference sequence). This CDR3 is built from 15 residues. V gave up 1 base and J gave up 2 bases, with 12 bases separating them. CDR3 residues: CASSLEQNSPYEQYF. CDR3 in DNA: TGTGCCAGCAGCTTAGAACAGAACTCCCCCTACGAGCAGTACTTC.

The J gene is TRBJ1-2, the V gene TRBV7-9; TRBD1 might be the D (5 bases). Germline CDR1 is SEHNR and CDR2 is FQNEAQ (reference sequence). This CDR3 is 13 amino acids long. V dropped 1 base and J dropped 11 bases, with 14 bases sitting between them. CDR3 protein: CASSLGQRGRYTF. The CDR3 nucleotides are TGTGCCAGCAGCTTAGGACAGAGAGGGCGGTACACCTTC.

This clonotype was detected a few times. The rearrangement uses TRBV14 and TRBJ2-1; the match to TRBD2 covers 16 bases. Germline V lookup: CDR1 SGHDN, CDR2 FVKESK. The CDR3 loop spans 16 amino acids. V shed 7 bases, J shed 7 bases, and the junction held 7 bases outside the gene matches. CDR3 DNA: TGTGCCAGCAACGCGCCGGGACTAGCGGGGGGGAATGAGCAGTTCTTC. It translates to CASNAPGLAGGNEQFF.

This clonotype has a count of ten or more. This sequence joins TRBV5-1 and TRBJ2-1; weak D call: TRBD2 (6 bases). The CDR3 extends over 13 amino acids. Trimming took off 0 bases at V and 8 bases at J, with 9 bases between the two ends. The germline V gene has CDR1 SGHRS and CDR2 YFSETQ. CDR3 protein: CASSLATGDEQFF. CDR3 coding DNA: TGCGCCAGCAGCTTGGCTACGGGGGATGAGCAGTTCTTC.

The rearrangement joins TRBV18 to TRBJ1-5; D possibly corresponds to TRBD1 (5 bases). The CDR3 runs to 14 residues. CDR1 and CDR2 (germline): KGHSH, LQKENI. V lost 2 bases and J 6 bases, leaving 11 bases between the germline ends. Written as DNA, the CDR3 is TGTGCCAGCTCACCAGTATCTGGGACTCAGCCCCAGCATTTT. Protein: CASSPVSGTQPQHF.

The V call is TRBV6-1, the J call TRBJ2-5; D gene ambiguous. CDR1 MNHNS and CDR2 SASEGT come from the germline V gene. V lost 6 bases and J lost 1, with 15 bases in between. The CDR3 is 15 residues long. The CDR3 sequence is CASRPQDGGQETQYF. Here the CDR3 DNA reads TGTGCCAGCAGACCCCAGGATGGCGGCCAAGAGACCCAGTACTTC.

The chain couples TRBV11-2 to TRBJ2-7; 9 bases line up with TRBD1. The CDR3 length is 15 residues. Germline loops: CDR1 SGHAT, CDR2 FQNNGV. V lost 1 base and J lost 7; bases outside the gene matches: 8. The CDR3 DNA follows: TGTGCCAGCAGCTTAGCGGGGACAGGGTCCCATGAGCAGTACTTC. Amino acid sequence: CASSLAGTGSHEQYF.

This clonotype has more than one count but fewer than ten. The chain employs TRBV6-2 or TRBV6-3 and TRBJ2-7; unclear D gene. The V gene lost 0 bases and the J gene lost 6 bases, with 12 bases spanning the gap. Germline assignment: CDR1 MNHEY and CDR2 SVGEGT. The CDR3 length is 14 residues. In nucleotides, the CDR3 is TGTGCCAGCAGTTACTCCCTTTGGACCCGCGAGCAGTACTTC. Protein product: CASSYSLWTREQYF.

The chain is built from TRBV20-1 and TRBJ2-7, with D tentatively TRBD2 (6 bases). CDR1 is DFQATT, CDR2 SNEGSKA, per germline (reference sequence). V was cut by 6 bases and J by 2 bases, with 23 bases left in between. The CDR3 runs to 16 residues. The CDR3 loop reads CSAIGVGGRRTYEQYF. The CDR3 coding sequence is TGCAGTGCGATAGGAGTCGGGGGACGGCGGACCTACGAGCAGTACTTC.

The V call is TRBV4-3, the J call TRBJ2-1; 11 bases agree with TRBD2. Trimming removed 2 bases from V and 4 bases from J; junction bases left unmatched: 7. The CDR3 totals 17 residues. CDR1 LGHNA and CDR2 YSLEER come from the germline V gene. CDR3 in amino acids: CASSQLLGTSGYNEQFF. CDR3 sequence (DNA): TGCGCCAGCAGCCAATTATTAGGGACTAGCGGATACAATGAGCAGTTCTTC.

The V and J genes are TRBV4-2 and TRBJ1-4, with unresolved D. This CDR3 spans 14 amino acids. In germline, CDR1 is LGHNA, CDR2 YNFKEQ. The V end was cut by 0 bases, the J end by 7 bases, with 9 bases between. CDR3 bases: TGTGCCAGCAGCCAAGATGGCGGATCTGAAAAACTGTTTTTT. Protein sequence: CASSQDGGSEKLFF.

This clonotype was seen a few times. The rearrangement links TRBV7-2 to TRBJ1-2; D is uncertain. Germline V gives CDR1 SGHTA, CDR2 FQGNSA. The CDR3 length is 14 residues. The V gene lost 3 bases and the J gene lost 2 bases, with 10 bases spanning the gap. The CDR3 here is CASSFVPPNYGYTF. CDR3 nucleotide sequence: TGTGCCAGCAGCTTTGTCCCTCCCAACTATGGCTACACCTTC.

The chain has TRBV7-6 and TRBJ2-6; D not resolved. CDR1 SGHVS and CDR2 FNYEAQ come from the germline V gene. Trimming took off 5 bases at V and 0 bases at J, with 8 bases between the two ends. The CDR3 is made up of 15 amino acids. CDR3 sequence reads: CASSPAYSGANVLTF. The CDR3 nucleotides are TGTGCCAGCAGCCCTGCCTACTCTGGGGCCAACGTCCTGACTTTC.

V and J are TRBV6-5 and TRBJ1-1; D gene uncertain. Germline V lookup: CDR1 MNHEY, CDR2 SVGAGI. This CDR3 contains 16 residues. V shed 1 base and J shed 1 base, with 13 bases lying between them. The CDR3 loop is CASSYYGSTRNTEAFF. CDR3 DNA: TGTGCCAGCAGTTACTACGGCAGTACTAGGAACACTGAAGCTTTCTTT.

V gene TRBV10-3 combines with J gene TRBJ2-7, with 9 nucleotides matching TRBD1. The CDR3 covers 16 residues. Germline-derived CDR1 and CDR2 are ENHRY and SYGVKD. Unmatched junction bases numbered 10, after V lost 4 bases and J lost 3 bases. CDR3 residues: CAISANQGTGIYEQYF. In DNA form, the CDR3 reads TGTGCCATCAGTGCTAATCAAGGGACAGGGATCTACGAGCAGTACTTC.

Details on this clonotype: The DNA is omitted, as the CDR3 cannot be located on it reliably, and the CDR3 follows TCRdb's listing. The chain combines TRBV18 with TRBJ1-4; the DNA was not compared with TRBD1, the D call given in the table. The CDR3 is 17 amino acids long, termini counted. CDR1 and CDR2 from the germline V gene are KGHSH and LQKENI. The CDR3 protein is CASSPVLRDRGSEKLFF.

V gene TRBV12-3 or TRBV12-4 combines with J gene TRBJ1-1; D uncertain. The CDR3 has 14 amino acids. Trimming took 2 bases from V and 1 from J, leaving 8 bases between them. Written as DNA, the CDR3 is TGTGCCAGCAGTTTACGGAGAGAGAACACTGAAGCTTTCTTT. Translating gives CASSLRRENTEAFF.

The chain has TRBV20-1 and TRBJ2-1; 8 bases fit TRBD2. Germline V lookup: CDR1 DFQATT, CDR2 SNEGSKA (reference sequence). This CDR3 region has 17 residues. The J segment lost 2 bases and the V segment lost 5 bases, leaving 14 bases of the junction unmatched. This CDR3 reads CSARIASGSPTYNEQFF. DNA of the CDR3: TGCAGTGCTCGGATAGCAAGCGGGAGTCCCACCTACAATGAGCAGTTCTTC.